This T cell receptor beta chain originates from a study of shared clonotypes between healthy human individuals. Points from the study as a whole: Represented diversity (both genetic and exposure-history) was limited by the small number of donors.

V was clipped by 3 bases and J by 4 bases, with 15 bases between them. CDR1 is MNHEY, CDR2 SMNVEV, per germline (reference sequence). The CDR3 is 15 amino acids. Comment on this clone: Its antigen is currently unknown.

DNA input for the unsorted PBMC replicate PCRs was 250 to 350 ng, 25,000 to 35,000 T cell genomes. Clones were sequenced by immunoSEQ multiplex PCR, and TCRdb holds only the in-frame ones, with some missing. Among 450,000 or so clones listed, around 77% were seen once. Healthy and HIV-negative, the adult donors had no recent acute infections or vaccinations. Genomic DNA of unsorted samples came from roughly 90 million PBMCs. The specimen sequenced was PBMCs. The J gene is TRBJ1-2, the V gene TRBV27; D is possibly TRBD1 (5 bases). This clonotype was sampled from a woman aged 35 to 49 in good health. Some clones in this sample may be carry-over from other donors' samples. The CDR3 nucleotides read TGTGCCAGCAGTTTGCGGGGACGGGCCCTCTATGGCTACACCTTC. Translating gives CASSLRGRALYGYTF.